A selection of T cell receptor beta chains follows, all from one sample in a study of cytomegalovirus exposure and HLA in healthy donors. Only in-frame clones appear in the TCRdb table, and some are missing; sequencing was by immunoSEQ multiplex PCR. The sample lists fewer than 200,000 clones; approximately 80% were seen once. Sequenced: PBMCs. The receptors derive from a man aged 25 to 45 in good health and CMV-seronegative. CDR3s include the opening cysteine and the closing phenylalanine or tryptophan. The order of the fields is V gene, clone size, D gene, J gene, CDR3 DNA, CDR3 protein. D genes are given only for firm matches. Clone size is not always given. Where it is, it says once, few, many or a class for expanded clones.

TRBV30	NA	TRBD2	TRBJ2-2	TGTGCCTGGACCCTCCCAAAGGGGCTAGCGGGGGCCCTGGGCACCGGGGAGCTGTTTTTT	CAWTLPKGLAGALGTGELFF
TRBV7-2	NA	NA	TRBJ2-7	TGTGCCAGCAGCTTGGGGCCGAGCGAGCAGTACTTC	CASSLGPSEQYF
TRBV25-1	NA	NA	TRBJ2-2	TGTGCCAGCACCCAAGCAGGGAACCCCGGGGAGCTGTTTTTT	CASTQAGNPGELFF
TRBV4-1	NA	TRBD1	TRBJ1-3	TGCGCCAGCAGCCAAAAGGGGACAGGGGGTCCCCTCTCGGCTGGAAACACCATATATTTT	CASSQKGTGGPLSAGNTIYF
TRBV2	once	NA	TRBJ1-1	TGTGCCAGCACCCAACTAGCGGCAGGGGCGACGAACACTGAAGCTTTCTTT	CASTQLAAGATNTEAFF
TRBV7-3	NA	NA	TRBJ2-7	TGTGCCAGCAGCTCAGGGGTATCCTACGAGCAGTACTTC	CASSSGVSYEQYF
TRBV19	NA	TRBD1	TRBJ2-2	TGTGCCAGTAGTATCCAGACAGGGGGCATTGGGAAAAACACCGGGGAGCTGTTTTTT	CASSIQTGGIGKNTGELFF
TRBV18	NA	NA	TRBJ2-7	TGTGCCAGCTCACTAGACGGGGGTCGGAGCTCCTACGAGCAGTACTTC	CASSLDGGRSSYEQYF
TRBV19	NA	NA	TRBJ1-5	TGTGCCAGTAGTATAGCTGGGGGCAGCAATCAGCCCCAGCATTTT	CASSIAGGSNQPQHF
TRBV28	NA	NA	TRBJ1-1	TGTGCCAGCGGGGGGGGGATGAACACTGAAGCTTTCTTT	CASGGGMNTEAFF
TRBV11-3	NA	TRBD1	TRBJ2-7	TGTGCCAGCAGCTTTGGGACAGGGGCAAGCGAGCAGTACTTC	CASSFGTGASEQYF
TRBV11-3	NA	TRBD2	TRBJ2-1	TGTGCCAGCAGCCCAGGAGGGGCGGGAGGGGGGTACAATGAGCAGTTCTTC	CASSPGGAGGGYNEQFF
TRBV4-3	NA	NA	TRBJ1-5	TGCGCCAGCGACGGACAGTATAGCAATCAGCCCCAGCATTTT	CASDGQYSNQPQHF
TRBV7-2	NA	NA	TRBJ1-6	TGTGCCAGCAGCTTAGTCGCAGGGTTGGATTCACCCCTCCACTTT	CASSLVAGLDSPLHF
TRBV6-5	NA	NA	TRBJ2-7	TGTGCCAGCAGGAAGTCCGACCGGGATCCCTACGAGCAGTACTTC	CASRKSDRDPYEQYF
TRBV9	NA	NA	TRBJ2-6	TGTGCCAGCAGCGAAAACAGTAAGGGGGCCAACGTCCTGACTTTC	CASSENSKGANVLTF
TRBV28	NA	NA	TRBJ2-7	TGTGCCAGCAGCGGCGGACAGCACCTTCCGTACGAGCAGTACTTC	CASSGGQHLPYEQYF